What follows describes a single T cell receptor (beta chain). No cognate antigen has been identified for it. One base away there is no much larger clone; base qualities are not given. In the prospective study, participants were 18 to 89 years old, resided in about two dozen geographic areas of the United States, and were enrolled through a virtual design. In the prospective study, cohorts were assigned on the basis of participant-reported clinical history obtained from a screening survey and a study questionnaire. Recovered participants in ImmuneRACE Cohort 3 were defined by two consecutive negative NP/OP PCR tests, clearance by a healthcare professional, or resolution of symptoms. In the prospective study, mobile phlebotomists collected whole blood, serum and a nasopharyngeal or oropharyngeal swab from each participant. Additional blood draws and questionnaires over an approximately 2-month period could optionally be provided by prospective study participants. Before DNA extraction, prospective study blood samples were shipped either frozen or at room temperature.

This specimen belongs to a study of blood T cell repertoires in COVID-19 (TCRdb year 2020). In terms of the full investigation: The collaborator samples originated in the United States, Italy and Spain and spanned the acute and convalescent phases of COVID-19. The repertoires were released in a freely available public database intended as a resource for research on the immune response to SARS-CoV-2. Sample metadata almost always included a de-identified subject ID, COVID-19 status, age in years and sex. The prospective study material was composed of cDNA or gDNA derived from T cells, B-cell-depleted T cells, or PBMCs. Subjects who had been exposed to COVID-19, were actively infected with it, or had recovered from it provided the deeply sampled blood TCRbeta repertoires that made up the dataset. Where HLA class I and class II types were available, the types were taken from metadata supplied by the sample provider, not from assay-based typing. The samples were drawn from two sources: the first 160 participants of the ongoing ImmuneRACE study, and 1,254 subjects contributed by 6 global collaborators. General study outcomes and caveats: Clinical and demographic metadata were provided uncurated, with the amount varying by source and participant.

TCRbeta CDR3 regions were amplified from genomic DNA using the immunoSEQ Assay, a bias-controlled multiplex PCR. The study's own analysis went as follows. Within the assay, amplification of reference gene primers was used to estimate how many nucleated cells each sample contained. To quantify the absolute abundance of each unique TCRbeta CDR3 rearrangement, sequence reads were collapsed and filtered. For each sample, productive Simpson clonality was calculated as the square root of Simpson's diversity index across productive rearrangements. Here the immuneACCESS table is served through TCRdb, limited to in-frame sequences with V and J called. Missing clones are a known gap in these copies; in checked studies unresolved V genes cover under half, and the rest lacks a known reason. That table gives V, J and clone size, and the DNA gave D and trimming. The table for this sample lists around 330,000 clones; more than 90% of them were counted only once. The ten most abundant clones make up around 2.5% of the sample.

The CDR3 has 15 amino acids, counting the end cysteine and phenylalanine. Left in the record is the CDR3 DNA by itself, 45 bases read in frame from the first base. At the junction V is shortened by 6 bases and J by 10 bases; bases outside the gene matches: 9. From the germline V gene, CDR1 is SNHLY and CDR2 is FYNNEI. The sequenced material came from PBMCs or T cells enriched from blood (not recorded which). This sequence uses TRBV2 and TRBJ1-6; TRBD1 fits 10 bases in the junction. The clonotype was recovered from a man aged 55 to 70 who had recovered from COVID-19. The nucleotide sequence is TGTGCCAGCAGCGGGGGACAGGGGTATATCTCACCCCTCCACTTT. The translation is CASSGGQGYISPLHF.